The 21 T cell receptor beta chains below all came from one sample that was sequenced in a study of blood T cell repertoires in COVID-19. Profiled with immunoSEQ multiplex PCR; TCRdb holds only in-frame clones, not every one. The sample consists of some 300,000 clones, around 89% of them appearing once. Source material: PBMCs or T cells enriched from blood (not recorded which). The receptor source for this set is a woman younger than 35 with acute COVID-19.

V usage is TRBV6-2 or TRBV6-3 and J usage is TRBJ2-7; 9 bases agree with TRBD2. Germline V gene sequence: CDR1 MNHEY, CDR2 SVGEGT. This CDR3 region has 14 residues. After removal of 2 bases from V and 6 bases from J, the junction contained 5 bases not matched to a gene. The CDR3 loop is CASSYGGRAGEQYF. DNA of the CDR3: TGTGCCAGCAGTTACGGCGGGAGGGCCGGCGAGCAGTACTTC.

V usage is TRBV6-5 and J usage is TRBJ2-7, with 8 bases aligning to TRBD2. With 3 bases clipped from V and 2 bases from J, the junction kept 3 bases outside the gene matches. Germline assignment: CDR1 MNHEY and CDR2 SVGAGI. The CDR3 is 14 residues long. CDR3 region: CASSYTSGAYEQYF. Written as DNA, the CDR3 is TGTGCCAGCAGTTATACTAGCGGCGCCTACGAGCAGTACTTC.

V usage is TRBV4-2 and J usage is TRBJ2-1; 14 positions match TRBD2. The length of the CDR3 is 22 residues. J was trimmed by 8 bases and V by 4 bases; bases with no gene match: 25. In germline, CDR1 is LGHNA, CDR2 YNFKEQ. The CDR3 region is CASSRITQGGTSGSMGRDEQFF. The CDR3 DNA follows: TGTGCCAGCAGCCGAATCACCCAAGGGGGGACTAGCGGGAGTATGGGTCGTGATGAGCAGTTCTTC.

The V gene is TRBV5-6, the J gene TRBJ2-7; 9 bases are shared with TRBD1. CDR1 SGHDT and CDR2 YYEEEE come from the germline V gene. This CDR3 spans 15 amino acids. Trimming took 4 bases from V and 2 from J; bases not matched to a gene: 7. This CDR3 reads CASSPGTGRPYEQYF. DNA of the CDR3: TGTGCCAGCAGCCCCGGGACAGGGAGGCCCTACGAGCAGTACTTC.

This clone came up a few times. The chain couples TRBV28 to TRBJ1-5; 9 bases map to TRBD1. This CDR3 region has 15 residues. The germline V gene encodes CDR1 MDHEN and CDR2 SYDVKM. V trimming: 10 bases; J trimming: 3 bases; junction bases outside the gene matches: 10. The CDR3 coding sequence is TGTGCCACCTTCCCGGGACAGGGCATCAATCAGCCCCAGCATTTT. Protein: CATFPGQGINQPQHF.

This clone was seen just once. The chain employs TRBV6-5 and TRBJ2-3; TRBD2 matches at 11 bases. In germline, CDR1 is MNHEY, CDR2 SVGAGI. CDR3 length: 16 amino acids. Losses at the gene ends were 2 bases for V and 2 bases for J; bases not matched to a gene: 3. The CDR3 coding sequence is TGTGCCAGCAGTTACCAGACTAGCGGGACCACAGATACGCAGTATTTT. Translated, it gives CASSYQTSGTTDTQYF.

The V gene is TRBV7-2, the J gene TRBJ2-3; 7 bases are a match to TRBD2. The CDR3 consists of 15 residues. V dropped 0 bases and J dropped 3; count of bases not matched to a gene: 3. Germline-derived CDR1 and CDR2 are SGHTA and FQGNSA. The CDR3 region is CASSLALAETDTQYF. The CDR3 coding sequence is TGTGCCAGCAGCTTAGCCCTAGCGGAAACAGATACGCAGTATTTT.

The table lists this clone with a few counts. The chain joins TRBV30 to TRBJ1-6; TRBD1 matches 7 bases. The CDR3 length is 14 residues. The V gene's germline CDR1 is GTSNPN and CDR2 SVGIG (reference sequence). With 0 bases clipped from V and 9 bases from J, the junction kept 5 bases outside the gene matches. The DNA of the CDR3 is TGTGCCTGGAGTGTACTTGCAGGGGGTTCACCCCTCCACTTT. Its protein is CAWSVLAGGSPLHF.

This chain links TRBV9 with TRBJ2-3, with 16 bases that match TRBD2. With 4 bases clipped from V and 2 bases from J, the junction kept 10 bases outside the gene matches. CDR3 length: 19 amino acids. Germline CDR1 and CDR2: SGDLS and YYNGEE. The CDR3, as DNA: TGTGCCAGCAGCTCCCCCCAGGGACTAGCGGGAGGGAACACAGATACGCAGTATTTT. Residues: CASSSPQGLAGGNTDTQYF.

J is TRBJ2-1 and V is TRBV19; TRBD1 aligns across 8 bases. This CDR3 region has 16 residues. Germline V lookup: CDR1 LNHDA, CDR2 SQIVND (reference sequence). Trimming removed 5 bases from V and 8 bases from J; junction bases left unmatched: 14. The CDR3 DNA reads as TGTGCCAGTAGTTTCTACCCTGTGGACAGGGAGGATGAGCAGTTCTTC. Translating it yields CASSFYPVDREDEQFF.

The CDR3, as DNA: TGCGCCAGCAGTCACCCCTACGGTACGCAGTATTTT. Translating it yields CASSHPYGTQYF. The chain joins TRBV10-1 to TRBJ2-3; D is unclear. Trimming cost V 5 bases and J 8 bases, with 11 bases left between them. CDR1 and CDR2 (germline): WNHNN, SYGVQD (reference sequence). CDR3 length: 12 amino acids.

This clone has more than one count but fewer than ten. CDR3 coding DNA: TGTGCCAGCACGGGGGGGAATTCACCCCTCCACTTT. Amino acids: CASTGGNSPLHF. V usage is TRBV2 and J usage is TRBJ1-6; possibly TRBD1 for D (5 bases). Germline assignment: CDR1 SNHLY and CDR2 FYNNEI. The CDR3 runs to 12 residues. V was trimmed by 7 bases and J by 7 bases, leaving 8 bases between them.

This sequence joins TRBV5-1 and TRBJ1-1; possible D gene TRBD1, 5 bases. Germline values: CDR1 SGHRS, CDR2 YFSETQ. The CDR3 has 15 amino acids. V was pared by 0 bases and J by 4 bases, with 13 bases between. The CDR3 is CASSLAQGRGTEAFF. CDR3 nucleotide sequence: TGCGCCAGCAGCTTGGCGCAGGGTCGAGGCACTGAAGCTTTCTTT. The complete variable domain, with remaining parts taken from reference TRBV5-1 and TRBJ1-1, reads KAGVTQTPRYLIKTRGQQVTLSCSPISGHRSVSWYQQTPGQGLQFLFEYFSETQRNKGNFPGRFSGRQFSNSRSEMNVSTLELGDSALYLCASSLAQGRGTEAFFGQGTRLTVV.

The sample holds one count of this clone. The CDR3 DNA reads TGTGCCAGCAGTGAGGGCCGGATGAACACTGAAGCTTTCTTT. It specifies CASSEGRMNTEAFF. The chain recombines TRBV2 with TRBJ1-1, with unresolved D. The germline gives CDR1 SNHLY, CDR2 FYNNEI. Trimming cost V 3 bases and J 0 bases, with 8 bases left between them. This CDR3 comprises 14 residues.

This chain joins TRBV7-9 and TRBJ2-1; possible D gene TRBD1, 6 bases. V was clipped by 2 bases and J by 11 bases, with 10 bases between them. This CDR3 is built from 12 residues. Germline CDR1 and CDR2: SEHNR and FQNEAQ (reference sequence). This CDR3 reads CASSLSGQQQFF. In nucleotides, the CDR3 is TGTGCCAGCAGCTTATCGGGACAACAGCAGTTCTTC.

This chain uses TRBV9 with TRBJ1-2; a possible D gene is TRBD1 (5 bases). Trimming pared 4 bases from V and 2 bases from J, leaving 15 bases between. CDR1 and CDR2 from the germline V gene are SGDLS and YYNGEE. This CDR3 has 15 amino acids. CDR3 in amino acids: CASSSPGWANYGYTF. In DNA form, the CDR3 reads TGTGCCAGCAGCTCCCCAGGGTGGGCCAACTATGGCTACACCTTC.

This chain links TRBV11-2 with TRBJ2-7, with 8 positions matching TRBD1. This CDR3 has 14 amino acids. Germline values: CDR1 SGHAT, CDR2 FQNNGV. The V segment lost 1 base and the J segment 9 bases; nucleotides outside the gene matches: 8. This chain's CDR3 is CASSLGQGRDGQYF. CDR3 bases: TGTGCCAGCAGCTTAGGACAGGGGCGTGACGGGCAGTACTTC.

V usage is TRBV6-4 and J usage is TRBJ2-1; 14 bases line up with TRBD2. The CDR3 has 18 residues. Looked up from germline, CDR1 is MRHNA and CDR2 is SNTAGT. Trimming took 8 bases from V and 6 from J; bases not matched to a gene: 15. Here the CDR3 reads CASGGTSGSYWLGNEQFF. In DNA form, the CDR3 reads TGTGCCAGCGGGGGGACTAGCGGGAGTTATTGGTTGGGCAATGAGCAGTTCTTC.

V gene TRBV6-5 combines with J gene TRBJ2-7, with 7 bases aligning to TRBD2. J was trimmed by 4 bases and V by 8 bases; bases with no gene match: 14. This CDR3 spans 15 amino acids. CDR1 and CDR2 (germline): MNHEY, SVGAGI. Here the CDR3 reads CASSENGRPVYEQYF. CDR3 coding DNA: TGTGCCAGCTCAGAGAACGGGAGGCCGGTTTACGAGCAGTACTTC.

The genes are TRBV27 and TRBJ2-1; 10 positions agree with TRBD2. Germline V CDR1 and CDR2: MNHEY, SMNVEV (reference sequence). The CDR3 sequence is 16 residues long. V trimming: 5 bases; J trimming: 9 bases; junction bases outside the gene matches: 13. The CDR3 reads CASSLYRTSGTAEQFF. The CDR3 DNA follows: TGTGCCAGCAGTCTCTACCGGACTAGCGGAACGGCTGAGCAGTTCTTC.

V gene TRBV24-1 combines with J gene TRBJ1-1; TRBD1 agrees at 11 bases. This CDR3 comprises 14 residues. Unmatched junction bases numbered 4, after V lost 6 bases and J lost 5 bases. The germline CDR1 and CDR2 sequences are KGHDR and SFDVKD. In DNA form, the CDR3 reads TGTGCCACCAGTTCGGGACAGGGGGGAACTGAAGCTTTCTTT. Its translation is CATSSGQGGTEAFF.